This T cell receptor (beta chain) was captured in a study of molecular identifiers for immune sequencing clone quantification. The study, taken as a whole, reports: Among effectors, clones above 20 RNA copies held over 97% of molecules; among naive cells, under 1%. Identical TCR molecules sharing a barcode could underestimate highly expanded clone sizes.

TCRdb itself ran the PCR reads through MiXCR, one entry per CDR3 protein. Among 400,000 to 600,000 distinct CDR3 sequences listed, 20% to 25% were seen once. Notes on this clonotype: Its antigen is still unknown.

Every naive CD8 library was made from between roughly 17,000 and 1,100,000 sorted cells with 10%, 30% or 50% RNA. Specimen: naive CD8+ T cells from blood, with Jurkat cell RNA spiked in. As to subset: FACS-sorted CD8+CD4-CCR7+CD45RA+ naive T cells. The clonotype was recovered from a human donor in good health. Some libraries in this study had Jurkat cell RNA spiked in.

The CDR3 nucleotides are TGTGCCAGCAGTTTATCGGGTGGGGGGTCCAGTCAGCCCCAGCATTTT. It codes for CASSLSGGGSSQPQHF. The chain carries TRBV27 and TRBJ1-5; a weak D match, TRBD1 (5 bases). CDR1 MNHEY and CDR2 SMNVEV come from the germline V gene (reference sequence). The CDR3 has 16 amino acids. V dropped 0 bases and J dropped 6 bases, with 15 bases sitting between them.